One and the same sample provided the 16 T cell receptor beta chains below, sequenced in a study of identical twins (dated by TCRdb to the mid-2010s). Library preparation used 5' RACE. Sequenced using an Illumina HiSeq 2000. The public reads were reprocessed in TCRdb via fastp at Q25 and MiXCR, keeping in-frame beta chains. Under each unique CDR3 protein, matching rows form one entry showing the most common genes and DNA. Present in this sample are 350,000 to 500,000 distinct CDR3 sequences, roughly 18% of which were seen just once. Jointly, the top ten make up 12% of the sample. Sequencing used naive T cells sorted from blood. The cell subset or site label, as the study defines it: cells isolated with a human naive T-cell isolation kit. The source of these receptors is a man aged 45-65 years in good health.

The CDR3 coding sequence is TGTGCCAGCAGTTCGGGGACAGGGGCGACAGATACGCAGTATTTT. Its protein product is CASSSGTGATDTQYF. This chain joins TRBV27 and TRBJ2-3, with 10 bases that match TRBD1. This CDR3 region has 15 residues. The germline V gene encodes CDR1 MNHEY and CDR2 SMNVEV (reference sequence). The ends lost 4 bases at V and 3 bases at J; junction bases unmatched: 4.

The chain combines TRBV20-1 with TRBJ2-5, with 15 bases fitting TRBD2. The germline V gene has CDR1 DFQATT and CDR2 SNEGSKA (reference sequence). The CDR3 extends over 16 amino acids. Trimming at V came to 3 bases and at J to 3 bases, leaving 5 bases not matched to a gene. The CDR3 sequence: CSARGLAGGRKETQYF. For the CDR3, the DNA is TGCAGTGCTAGGGGACTAGCGGGGGGACGAAAAGAGACCCAGTACTTC.

The V and J genes are TRBV20-1 and TRBJ2-3; D may be TRBD2 (7 bases). V was cut by 6 bases and J by 1 base, with 20 bases left in between. The germline gives CDR1 DFQATT, CDR2 SNEGSKA (reference sequence). This CDR3 has 16 amino acids. CDR3 in amino acids: CSAQGPGREGTDTQYF. CDR3 DNA: TGCAGTGCCCAGGGGCCGGGGAGGGAGGGCACAGATACGCAGTATTTT.

This clonotype was observed many times. This rearrangement joins TRBV20-1 to TRBJ2-7, with 11 nucleotides matching TRBD2. The ends lost 0 bases at V and 6 bases at J; junction bases unmatched: 7. CDR1 and CDR2 from the germline V gene are DFQATT and SNEGSKA (reference sequence). This CDR3 region has 15 residues. Here the CDR3 DNA reads TGCAGTGCTAGAGATCTAGCGGGAGGCCCCCCCGAGCAGTACTTC. Its translation is CSARDLAGGPPEQYF.

The genes are TRBV9 and TRBJ2-2; 7 bases match TRBD2. J lost 5 bases, V lost 0 bases, and 7 bases had no gene match. CDR3 length equals 16 residues. Germline V CDR1 and CDR2: SGDLS, YYNGEE. CDR3 nucleotide sequence: TGTGCCAGCAGCGTAGTTGATAGCGGGTCTACCGGGGAGCTGTTTTTT. Residues: CASSVVDSGSTGELFF.

This chain joins TRBV7-2 and TRBJ1-3, with a tentative D call TRBD1 (6 bases). CDR1 is SGHTA and CDR2 is FQGNSA in the germline V gene. V lost 4 bases and J lost 0, with 10 bases in between. The CDR3 covers 15 residues. This CDR3 is CASSSDSYSGNTIYF. The CDR3 DNA reads TGTGCCAGCAGCTCGGACAGCTACTCTGGAAACACCATATATTTT.

The chain carries TRBV28 and TRBJ2-7; D may match TRBD1 or TRBD2 (5 bases each). Germline V gives CDR1 MDHEN, CDR2 SYDVKM. The CDR3 runs to 14 residues. V shed 2 bases and J shed 6 bases, with 14 bases lying between them. CDR3 nucleotides: TGTGCCAGCAGTTTAGAGTACGGGGCGGGCGAGCAGTACTTC. Its protein is CASSLEYGAGEQYF.

This chain connects TRBV12-3 or TRBV12-4 to TRBJ2-5; a weak D match, TRBD2 (6 bases). The V gene lost 7 bases and the J gene lost 1 base, with 25 bases spanning the gap. CDR3 length: 18 residues. CDR3 sequence: CASTTGDGGYFSQETQYF. The CDR3 DNA reads as TGTGCCAGCACCACGGGGGACGGAGGTTACTTCTCCCAAGAGACCCAGTACTTC.

The V and J genes are TRBV20-1 and TRBJ2-5, with 7 positions matching TRBD2. The CDR3 runs 13 residues. CDR1 and CDR2 from the germline V gene are DFQATT and SNEGSKA (reference sequence). J lost 4 bases, V lost 5 bases, and 7 bases had no gene match. CDR3 region: CSALLAWSETQYF. The CDR3 DNA reads TGCAGTGCTTTACTAGCGTGGTCAGAGACCCAGTACTTC.

The rearrangement links TRBV15 to TRBJ1-6, with D perhaps TRBD1 (6 bases). V shed 1 base and J shed 5 bases, with 12 bases lying between them. Germline loops: CDR1 LNHNV, CDR2 YYDKDF (reference sequence). The CDR3 has 16 residues. The CDR3 region has the DNA TGTGCCACCAGCAGAGGCAGGACAGAGGATAATTCACCCCTCCACTTT. It codes for CATSRGRTEDNSPLHF.

Many counts were recorded for this clonotype. The chain employs TRBV20-1 and TRBJ2-4; tentatively, D is TRBD1 or TRBD2 (6 bases each). Between the trimmed V and J ends, which lost 4 bases and 0 bases, there was a span of 16 bases. The germline V gene encodes CDR1 DFQATT and CDR2 SNEGSKA (reference sequence). The CDR3 runs 16 residues. As DNA, the CDR3 is TGCAGTGCTAAAGTGGGGAGGACAGCAGCCAAAAACATTCAGTACTTC. Its protein product is CSAKVGRTAAKNIQYF.

This clonotype was seen a handful of times. The chain is built from TRBV6-1 and TRBJ2-2, with TRBD2 matching over 12 bases. The germline CDR1 and CDR2 sequences are MNHNS and SASEGT. This CDR3 comprises 17 residues. V lost 5 bases, J lost 3 bases, and 7 bases stayed unmatched. CDR3 sequence reads: CASSQRLAGVHTGELFF. CDR3 DNA: TGTGCCAGCAGTCAACGACTAGCGGGAGTCCACACCGGGGAGCTGTTTTTT.

This clonotype showed up just a few times. J is TRBJ2-7 and V is TRBV5-6; tentative D call: TRBD2 (6 bases). The CDR3 totals 14 residues. The V gene's germline CDR1 is SGHDT and CDR2 YYEEEE. Trimming took off 4 bases at V and 6 bases at J, with 17 bases between the two ends. In DNA form, the CDR3 reads TGTGCCAGCAGCCGCCGGGACTCCCGTCCCGAGCAGTACTTC. Translation: CASSRRDSRPEQYF.

The V gene is TRBV6-2 or TRBV6-3, the J gene TRBJ2-5, with D possibly TRBD2 on 5 matching bases. The CDR3 sequence is 13 residues long. The germline V and J ends were trimmed by 6 bases and 6 bases, with 14 bases remaining between them. Germline-derived CDR1 and CDR2 are MNHEY and SVGEGT. In DNA, the CDR3 is TGTGCCAGCAGCTACACTAGGACGCAGACCCAGTACTTC. Encoded protein: CASSYTRTQTQYF.

The chain is built from TRBV5-4 and TRBJ1-2; D unclear. The length of the CDR3 is 16 residues. V dropped 0 bases and J dropped 2 bases, with 14 bases sitting between them. Looked up from germline, CDR1 is SGHNT and CDR2 is YYREEE (reference sequence). CDR3 in amino acids: CASSLARGLVNYGYTF. CDR3 in DNA: TGTGCCAGCAGCTTGGCCAGAGGGTTGGTGAACTATGGCTACACCTTC. Together with reference TRBV5-4 and TRBJ1-2, the CDR3 gives the full variable domain: ETGVTQSPTHLIKTRGQQVTLRCSSQSGHNTVSWYQQALGQGPQFIFQYYREEENGRGNFPPRFSGLQFPNYSSELNVNALELDDSALYLCASSLARGLVNYGYTFGSGTRLTVV.

The chain carries TRBV18 and TRBJ2-7, with a weak D call TRBD1 (5 bases). CDR3 size: 15 residues. The V gene lost 6 bases and the J gene lost 5 bases, with 20 bases spanning the gap. Germline V gene data show CDR1 as KGHSH and CDR2 as LQKENI. CDR3 amino acids: CASSQQAETPDEQYF. The CDR3 nucleotides are TGTGCCAGCTCTCAACAGGCAGAGACCCCCGACGAGCAGTACTTC.